This T cell receptor beta chain was captured by sequencing in a study of blood T cells in healthy people across ages. Study results and caveats: Researchers judged that diversity estimates from one million T cells fell short of true values. Percentage of naive T cells showed a strong correlation with TCR beta diversity.

As concerns this clonotype: Its antigen is unidentified.

In germline, CDR1 is SQVTM, CDR2 ANQGSEA. CDR3 size: 13 residues. V lost 5 bases and J lost 5; bases outside the gene matches: 8. Next came a second PCR, run for about 7 to 12 cycles, which used a sample-barcoded 5' primer along with a J-beta primer mix. Template switching added a 12-random-nucleotide identifier to every cDNA molecule. Every sample gave at least 2.5 million paired-end reads containing CDR3. MiXCR, applied by TCRdb to the 5' RACE reads, yields one record per CDR3 protein. The repertoire consists of 600,000 to 800,000 distinct CDR3 sequences, with over 40% occurring once and the leading ten covering roughly 13%.

Material for sequencing was blood. V usage is TRBV29-1 and J usage is TRBJ2-5, with 7 nucleotides matching TRBD2. The TCR originated in a woman aged 80 or older in good health. DNA for the CDR3: TGCAGCGTTATGACTAGCCATGCGGAGACCCAGTACTTC. It yields the protein CSVMTSHAETQYF.